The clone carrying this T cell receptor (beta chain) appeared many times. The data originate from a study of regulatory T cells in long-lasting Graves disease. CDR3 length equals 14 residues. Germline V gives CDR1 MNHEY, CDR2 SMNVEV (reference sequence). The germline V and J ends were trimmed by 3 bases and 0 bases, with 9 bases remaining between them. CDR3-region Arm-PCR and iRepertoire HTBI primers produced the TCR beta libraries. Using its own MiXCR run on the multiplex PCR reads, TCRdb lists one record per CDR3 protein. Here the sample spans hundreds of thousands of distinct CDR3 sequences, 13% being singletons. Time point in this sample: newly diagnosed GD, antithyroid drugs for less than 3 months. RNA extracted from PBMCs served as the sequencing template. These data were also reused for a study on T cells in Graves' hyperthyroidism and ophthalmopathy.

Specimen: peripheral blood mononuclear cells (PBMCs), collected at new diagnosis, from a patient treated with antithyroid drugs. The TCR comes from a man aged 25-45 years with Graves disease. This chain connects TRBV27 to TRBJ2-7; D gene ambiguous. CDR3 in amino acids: CASSFTTGSYEQYF. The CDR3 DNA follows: TGTGCCAGCAGTTTTACGACGGGCTCCTACGAGCAGTACTTC.